Given below is one TCR beta chain in context. What it recognizes is unknown. Noted treatment: oral pan-JAK inhibitor, 5-10 mg twice daily. Lesional scalp punch biopsies and peripheral blood came from alopecia areata patients. Following RNA extraction, reverse transcription yielded cDNA that acted as the sequencing template. Method: immunoSEQ multiplex PCR; TCRdb's copy keeps in-frame clones and lacks some. The table lists some 150,000 clones, 86% of them singletons. This sample is drawn from a study of CD8+ T cells in alopecia areata. Overall study context: In an open-label trial, patients got 5 to 10 mg tofacitinib twice daily.

The germline gives CDR1 SGHVS, CDR2 FNYEAQ. Germline trimming cut 1 base from V and 6 bases from J; bases unmatched to any gene: 5. CDR3 length: 16 amino acids. The study, taken as a whole, reports: Scalp clonality dropped significantly under tofacitinib, as did expanded CD8+ top-100 clones.

The sequences come from CD8+ T cells sorted from blood, collected at week 4, from a patient treated with tofacitinib. The source is a human donor with alopecia areata. This sequence joins TRBV7-6 and TRBJ1-5, with TRBD1 matching over 11 bases. The CDR3 sequence is CASSLGEDRGLQPQHF. The CDR3 nucleotides are TGTGCCAGCAGCTTAGGGGAGGACAGGGGGCTTCAGCCCCAGCATTTT.